Below, 21 T cell receptor beta chains from the same sample are listed, as sequenced in a study of CD8 T cells in ankylosing spondylitis. TCRdb itself ran the 5' RACE reads through MiXCR, one entry per CDR3 protein. The sample includes roughly 42,000 distinct CDR3 sequences, 2.7% of them seen just once. The sample taken for sequencing was blood, either unsorted or a sorted T cell fraction (not recorded which). The receptors stem from a male donor with ankylosing spondylitis or in good health (not recorded which).

This clonotype was counted many times. The chain has TRBV9 and TRBJ2-1, with TRBD1 identical over 9 bases. Germline lookup yields CDR1 SGDLS and CDR2 YYNGEE. The CDR3 loop spans 13 amino acids. Trimming removed 6 bases from V and 10 bases from J; junction bases left unmatched: 8. This chain's CDR3 is CASTTDRGGEQFF. The CDR3 DNA reads as TGTGCCAGCACCACGGACAGGGGAGGGGAGCAGTTCTTC. Full variable domain (remainder filled in from reference TRBV9 and TRBJ2-1): DSGVTQTPKHLITATGQRVTLRCSPRSGDLSVYWYQQSLDQGLQFLIQYYNGEERAKGNILERFSAQQFPDLHSELNLSSLELGDSALYFCASTTDRGGEQFFGPGTRLTVL.

This clonotype has at least ten counts. The V call is TRBV9, the J call TRBJ1-6; 10 bases align to TRBD1. V lost 3 bases to trimming and J lost 9 bases; unmatched junction nucleotides: 3. This CDR3 contains 14 residues. Germline-derived CDR1 and CDR2 are SGDLS and YYNGEE. The CDR3 DNA reads as TGTGCCAGCAGCGGCCGGACAGGGGGTTCACCCCTCCACTTT. Protein product: CASSGRTGGSPLHF.

The sample holds many counts of this clonotype. The genes are TRBV9 and TRBJ2-7, with 10 bases lining up with TRBD2. The V segment lost 0 bases and the J segment 4 bases; nucleotides outside the gene matches: 4. This CDR3 has 15 residues. Germline CDR1 and CDR2: SGDLS and YYNGEE. CDR3 protein: CASSVAPLAGYEQYF. In DNA form, the CDR3 reads TGTGCCAGCAGCGTAGCTCCACTAGCGGGATACGAGCAGTACTTC.

This clonotype came up many times. This chain joins TRBV9 and TRBJ2-5; possibly TRBD1 for D (6 bases). CDR1 and CDR2 from the germline V gene are SGDLS and YYNGEE. CDR3 length: 14 residues. Between the trimmed V and J ends, which lost 4 bases and 4 bases, there was a span of 14 bases. The DNA for the CDR3 is TGTGCCAGCAGCCGCGCTCAGGGGATAGAGACCCAGTACTTC. The encoded protein is CASSRAQGIETQYF.

The sample holds many counts of this clonotype. The V gene is TRBV9, the J gene TRBJ2-5; D is uncertain. The germline V gene encodes CDR1 SGDLS and CDR2 YYNGEE. The CDR3 is made up of 15 amino acids. Trimming took 0 bases from V and 3 from J, leaving 12 bases between them. The CDR3 loop is CASSVDRNFEETQYF. The DNA of the CDR3 is TGTGCCAGCAGCGTAGATCGCAATTTCGAAGAGACCCAGTACTTC.

This clonotype was seen many times. The V call is TRBV9, the J call TRBJ2-2, with 10 bases identical to TRBD2. Unmatched junction bases numbered 5, after V lost 4 bases and J lost 5 bases. Germline-derived CDR1 and CDR2 are SGDLS and YYNGEE. CDR3 size: 15 residues. CDR3: CASSSLAGVTGELFF. DNA of the CDR3: TGTGCCAGCAGCTCCCTAGCGGGAGTGACCGGGGAGCTGTTTTTT.

This clonotype occurred many times. The rearrangement links TRBV9 to TRBJ2-2; TRBD2 agrees at 8 bases. Trimming cost V 3 bases and J 3 bases; bases outside gene matches: 7. CDR3 length equals 16 residues. Germline V CDR1 and CDR2: SGDLS, YYNGEE. CDR3 coding DNA: TGTGCCAGCAGCGCCCTAACGGGAGGGTACACCGGGGAGCTGTTTTTT. Its translation is CASSALTGGYTGELFF.

By sample share, this clonotype is medium-sized. The chain is built from TRBV9 and TRBJ2-1; D is possibly TRBD2 (5 bases). The CDR3 consists of 13 residues. The V and J ends lost 3 bases and 8 bases respectively, with 12 bases between them. Germline CDR1 SGDLS, CDR2 YYNGEE. CDR3 in amino acids: CASSGSIGDEQFF. The CDR3 DNA reads as TGTGCCAGCAGCGGGTCGATCGGGGATGAGCAGTTCTTC.

This clonotype was seen at least ten times. The chain couples TRBV9 to TRBJ2-7; D unresolved. V lost 5 bases, J lost 6 bases, and 15 bases lay in between. The CDR3 totals 13 residues. Germline values: CDR1 SGDLS, CDR2 YYNGEE. The CDR3 is CASSPTLASEQYF. CDR3 nucleotides: TGTGCCAGCAGTCCCACCCTCGCTTCCGAGCAGTACTTC.

In its sample, this clonotype was seen many times. The V and J genes are TRBV9 and TRBJ2-1; D assignment may be TRBD1 or TRBD2 (5 bases each). Trimming took 4 bases from V and 2 from J, leaving 16 bases between them. This CDR3 has 16 residues. In germline, CDR1 is SGDLS, CDR2 YYNGEE. CDR3 region: CASSLGEGPPYNEQFF. The CDR3 nucleotides are TGTGCCAGCAGCCTGGGAGAGGGGCCCCCCTACAATGAGCAGTTCTTC.

This clonotype was detected many times. This chain links TRBV9 with TRBJ1-2, with TRBD1 matching over 8 bases. This CDR3 is 14 amino acids long. The J segment lost 7 bases and the V segment lost 1 base, leaving 6 bases of the junction unmatched. Germline loops: CDR1 SGDLS, CDR2 YYNGEE. The CDR3 region is CASSVRTGLGGYTF. CDR3 nucleotide sequence: TGTGCCAGCAGCGTAAGGACAGGGTTGGGTGGCTACACCTTC.

This clonotype appeared many times. The V call is TRBV9, the J call TRBJ2-1; 7 nucleotides match TRBD2. Germline V gives CDR1 SGDLS, CDR2 YYNGEE. The V and J ends lost 5 bases and 4 bases, in that order; junction bases with no gene match: 9. The CDR3 is 15 residues long. CDR3 nucleotides: TGTGCCAGCAGTGGGGAGGGAGGGGTATACAATGAGCAGTTCTTC. Its translation: CASSGEGGVYNEQFF.

This clonotype was observed many times. The chain employs TRBV9 and TRBJ1-3, with a tentative D call TRBD1 (6 bases). CDR3 length equals 13 residues. V lost 4 bases and J lost 1, with 6 bases in between. Germline CDR1 SGDLS, CDR2 YYNGEE. CDR3 region: CASSTGSGNTIYF. The CDR3 DNA reads TGTGCCAGCAGCACAGGGTCTGGAAACACCATATATTTT.

Many counts were recorded for this clonotype. The chain employs TRBV9 and TRBJ2-5; D remains ambiguous. V gave up 3 bases and J gave up 1 base, with 13 bases separating them. The CDR3 is 15 amino acids. CDR1 is SGDLS and CDR2 is YYNGEE in the germline V gene. The chain's CDR3 is CASSAHSEIQETQYF. CDR3 coding DNA: TGTGCCAGCAGCGCTCACTCGGAGATCCAAGAGACCCAGTACTTC.

Many counts were recorded for this clonotype. The chain recombines TRBV9 with TRBJ2-7; 7 bases are a match to TRBD1. V lost 3 bases to trimming and J lost 2 bases; unmatched junction nucleotides: 5. This CDR3 region has 14 residues. CDR1 SGDLS and CDR2 YYNGEE come from the germline V gene. CDR3 region: CASSEGTATYEQYF. CDR3 coding DNA: TGTGCCAGCAGCGAAGGGACAGCGACCTACGAGCAGTACTTC.

There are many counts of this clonotype. The rearrangement uses TRBV9 and TRBJ2-1, with D perhaps TRBD1 (6 bases). Germline values: CDR1 SGDLS, CDR2 YYNGEE. The germline V and J ends were trimmed by 1 base and 5 bases, with 22 bases remaining between them. The CDR3 extends over 18 amino acids. The CDR3 DNA is TGTGCCAGCAGCGTAACAGGGATCCTAGCAAGTGGGGACAATGAGCAGTTCTTC. This sequence encodes CASSVTGILASGDNEQFF.

Note on this clonotype: This may stem from a read error, because a much larger clone lies one nucleotide away. The V gene is TRBV9, the J gene TRBJ2-2; no clear D. This CDR3 comprises 16 residues. The germline gives CDR1 SGDLS, CDR2 YYNGEE. The CDR3 loop is CVSSRRVTPNTGELFF. DNA for the CDR3: TGTGTCAGCAGCCGTAGGGTGACTCCGAACACCGGGGAGCTGTTTTTT.

This clonotype was seen ten or more times. The rearrangement uses TRBV9 and TRBJ2-2; D remains unclear. Germline V gene data show CDR1 as SGDLS and CDR2 as YYNGEE. The CDR3 has 14 residues. The V end lost 3 bases, the J end lost 0 bases, and 6 bases lay between the germline ends. Written as DNA, the CDR3 is TGTGCCAGCAGCGGCCACGCGAACACCGGGGAGCTGTTTTTT. The encoded protein is CASSGHANTGELFF.

This clonotype was observed at least ten times. The chain employs TRBV9 and TRBJ2-1, with 9 nucleotides matching TRBD2. CDR1 is SGDLS, CDR2 YYNGEE, per germline. The CDR3 is 14 residues long. J lost 4 bases, V lost 4 bases, and 3 bases had no gene match. The CDR3 sequence is CASSMTSGYNEQFF. The CDR3 nucleotides read TGTGCCAGCAGCATGACTAGCGGATACAATGAGCAGTTCTTC. The whole variable domain, filled in from reference TRBV9 and TRBJ2-1, reads DSGVTQTPKHLITATGQRVTLRCSPRSGDLSVYWYQQSLDQGLQFLIQYYNGEERAKGNILERFSAQQFPDLHSELNLSSLELGDSALYFCASSMTSGYNEQFFGPGTRLTVL.

This clonotype showed up just a few times. CDR3: CASTDGGELFF. CDR3 in DNA: TGTGCCAGCACGGACGGAGGGGAGCTGTTTTTT. V and J are TRBV9 and TRBJ2-2; D gene unclear. Trimming removed 6 bases from V and 8 bases from J, with 8 bases in between. The CDR3 consists of 11 residues. Germline V CDR1 and CDR2: SGDLS, YYNGEE. Based on the CDR3 plus reference TRBV9 and TRBJ2-2, the full variable domain is DSGVTQTPKHLITATGQRVTLRCSPRSGDLSVYWYQQSLDQGLQFLIQYYNGEERAKGNILERFSAQQFPDLHSELNLSSLELGDSALYFCASTDGGELFFGEGSRLTVL.

This clonotype has at least ten counts. The CDR3 is CASSVGPQERNTQYF. For the CDR3, the DNA is TGTGCCAGCAGCGTGGGGCCCCAGGAACGAAATACGCAGTATTTT. The gene calls are TRBV9 and TRBJ2-3, with D perhaps TRBD1 (5 bases). V was shortened by 2 bases and J by 7 bases, with 17 bases between the two germline ends. CDR1 SGDLS and CDR2 YYNGEE come from the germline V gene. The CDR3 runs to 15 residues.